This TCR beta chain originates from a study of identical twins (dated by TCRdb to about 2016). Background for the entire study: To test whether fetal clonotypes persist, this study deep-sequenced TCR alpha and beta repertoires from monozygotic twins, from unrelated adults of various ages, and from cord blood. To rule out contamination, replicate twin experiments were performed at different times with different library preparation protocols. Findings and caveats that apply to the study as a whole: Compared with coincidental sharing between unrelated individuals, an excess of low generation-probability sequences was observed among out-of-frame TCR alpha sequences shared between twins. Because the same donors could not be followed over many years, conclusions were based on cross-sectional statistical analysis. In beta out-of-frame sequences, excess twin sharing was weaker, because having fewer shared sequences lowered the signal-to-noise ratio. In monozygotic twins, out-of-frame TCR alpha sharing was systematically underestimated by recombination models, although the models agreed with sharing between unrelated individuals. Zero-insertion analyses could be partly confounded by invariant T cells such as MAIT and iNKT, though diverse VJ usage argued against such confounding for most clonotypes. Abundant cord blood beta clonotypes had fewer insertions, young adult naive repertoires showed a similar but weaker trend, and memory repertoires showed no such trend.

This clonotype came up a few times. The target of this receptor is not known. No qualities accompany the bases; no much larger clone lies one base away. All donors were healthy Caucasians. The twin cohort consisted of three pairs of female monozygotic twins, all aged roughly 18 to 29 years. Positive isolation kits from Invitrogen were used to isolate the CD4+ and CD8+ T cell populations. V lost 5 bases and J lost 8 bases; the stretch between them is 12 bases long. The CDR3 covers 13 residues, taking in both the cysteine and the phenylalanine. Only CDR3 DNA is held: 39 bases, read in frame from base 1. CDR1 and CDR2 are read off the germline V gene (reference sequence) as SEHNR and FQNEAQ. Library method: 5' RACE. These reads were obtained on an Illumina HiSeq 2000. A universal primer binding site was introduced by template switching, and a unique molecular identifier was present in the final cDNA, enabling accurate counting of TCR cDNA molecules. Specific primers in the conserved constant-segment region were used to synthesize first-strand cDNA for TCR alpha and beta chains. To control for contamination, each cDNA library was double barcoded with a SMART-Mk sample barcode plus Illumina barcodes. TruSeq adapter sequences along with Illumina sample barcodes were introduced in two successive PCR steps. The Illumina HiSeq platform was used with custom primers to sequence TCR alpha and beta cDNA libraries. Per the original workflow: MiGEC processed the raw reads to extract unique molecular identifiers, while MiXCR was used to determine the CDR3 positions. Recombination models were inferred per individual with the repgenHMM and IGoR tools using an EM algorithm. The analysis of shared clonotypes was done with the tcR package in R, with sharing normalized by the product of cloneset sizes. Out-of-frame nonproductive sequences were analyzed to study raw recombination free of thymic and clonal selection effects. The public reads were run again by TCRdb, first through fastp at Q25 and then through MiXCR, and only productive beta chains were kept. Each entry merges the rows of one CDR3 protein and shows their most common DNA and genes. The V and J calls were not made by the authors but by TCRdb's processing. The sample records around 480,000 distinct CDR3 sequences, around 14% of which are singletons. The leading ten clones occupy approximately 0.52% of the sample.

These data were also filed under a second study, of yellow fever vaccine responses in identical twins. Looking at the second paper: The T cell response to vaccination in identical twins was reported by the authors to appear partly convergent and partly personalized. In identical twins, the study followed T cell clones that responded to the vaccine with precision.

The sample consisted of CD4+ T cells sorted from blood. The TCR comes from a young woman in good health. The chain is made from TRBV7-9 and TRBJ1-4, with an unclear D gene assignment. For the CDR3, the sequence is CASSPLAKEKLFF. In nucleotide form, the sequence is TGTGCCAGCAGCCCCCTGGCGAAGGAAAAACTGTTTTTT.